The next 19 T cell receptor beta chains were all read from a single sample in a study of human T cells and chemical hapten exposure. Time point: patch test 1, 2 weeks after DPC sensitization. Described treatment: therapeutic diphenylcyclopropenone sensitization with weekly scalp DPC. One entry per CDR3 protein results from TCRdb running MiXCR on the RACE reads. Of around 160,000 distinct CDR3 sequences in the sample, approximately 14% were seen once. The sample in question was whole blood, obtained in connection with sensitization to the hapten diphenylcyclopropenone (DPC). These receptor sequences come from a woman in her 30s with alopecia areata. Some clones in this sample may be carry-over from other donors' samples.

This chain connects TRBV15 to TRBJ1-2, with D unresolved. Germline V CDR1 and CDR2: LNHNV, YYDKDF (reference sequence). This CDR3 contains 12 residues. V shed 0 bases and J shed 5 bases, with 4 bases lying between them. The CDR3 loop is CATSRDGYGYTF. DNA of the CDR3: TGTGCCACCAGCAGAGATGGGTATGGCTACACCTTC.

The chain recombines TRBV19 with TRBJ1-4; no firm D call. Trimming took off 6 bases at V and 5 bases at J, with 10 bases between the two ends. Germline CDR1 reads LNHDA; CDR2 reads SQIVND (reference sequence). This CDR3 comprises 13 residues. The CDR3, as DNA: TGTGCCAGTAGAAAGAATGCGAATGAAAAACTGTTTTTT. Protein sequence: CASRKNANEKLFF.

This clonotype has just a few counts. This chain connects TRBV6-2 or TRBV6-3 to TRBJ1-5, with no clear D. The CDR3 covers 16 residues. CDR1 is MNHEY and CDR2 is SVGEGT in the germline V gene. Trimming pared 4 bases from V and 4 bases from J, leaving 17 bases between. CDR3 coding DNA: TGTGCCAGCAGTTCACTGATGGGAGGGAGAAATCAGCCCCAGCATTTT. Amino acid sequence: CASSSLMGGRNQPQHF.

V usage is TRBV7-9 and J usage is TRBJ2-2; 10 bases align to TRBD2. J was trimmed by 3 bases and V by 5 bases; bases with no gene match: 12. The germline V gene encodes CDR1 SEHNR and CDR2 FQNEAQ (reference sequence). CDR3 length equals 18 residues. For the CDR3, the DNA is TGTGCCAGCAGCCGTGGGACTAGCGACCCTACTGACACCGGGGAGCTGTTTTTT. As protein: CASSRGTSDPTDTGELFF.

This clonotype was observed at least ten times. The chain employs TRBV12-3 or TRBV12-4 and TRBJ1-6; unclear D gene. V lost 5 bases and J lost 6, with 11 bases in between. This CDR3 is built from 14 residues. In DNA form, the CDR3 reads TGTGCCAGCAGTCAACAGTTGGGTAATTCACCCCTCCACTTT. Amino acids: CASSQQLGNSPLHF.

This chain uses TRBV12-3 or TRBV12-4 with TRBJ1-1; tentative D call: TRBD1 (6 bases). Trimming cost V 3 bases and J 4 bases, with 6 bases left between them. The CDR3 has 12 residues. For the CDR3, the DNA is TGTGCCAGCAGTTTCAGGGGCACTGAAGCTTTCTTT. As protein: CASSFRGTEAFF.

Only a few counts were recorded for this clonotype. The chain is built from TRBV7-2 and TRBJ1-3; 7 bases fit TRBD1. The CDR3 covers 15 residues. The germline V gene has CDR1 SGHTA and CDR2 FQGNSA. The J segment lost 4 bases and the V segment lost 5 bases, leaving 8 bases of the junction unmatched. CDR3 DNA: TGTGCCAGCAGCCTGACAGGGCTCGTCGGAAACACCATATATTTT. Residues: CASSLTGLVGNTIYF.

The chain combines TRBV12-3 or TRBV12-4 with TRBJ2-7, with a tentative D call TRBD1 (6 bases). The CDR3 is 15 residues long. The V end lost 8 bases, the J end lost 7 bases, and 24 bases lay between the germline ends. CDR3 region: CASSIGVWGPGEQYF. The CDR3 DNA follows: TGTGCCAGCTCTATTGGGGTGTGGGGGCCGGGAGAGCAGTACTTC.

This clonotype was seen many times. The CDR3 is CASSRDLRYGYTF. CDR3 sequence (DNA): TGTGCCAGCAGCCGGGACCTTCGCTATGGCTACACCTTC. V is TRBV28 and J is TRBJ1-2; tentative D call: TRBD1 (5 bases). The germline CDR1 and CDR2 sequences are MDHEN and SYDVKM. V was shortened by 6 bases and J by 4 bases, with 12 bases between the two germline ends. CDR3 length equals 13 residues.

The rearrangement links TRBV6-2 or TRBV6-3 to TRBJ2-1, with 7 nucleotides matching TRBD2. Germline CDR1 and CDR2: MNHEY and SVGEGT. Losses at the gene ends were 5 bases for V and 8 bases for J; bases not matched to a gene: 6. The CDR3 is 13 residues long. CDR3 loop: CASSRTSYHEQFF. CDR3 nucleotide sequence: TGTGCCAGCAGTAGGACTAGTTACCATGAGCAGTTCTTC.

This clonotype was seen only a few times. J is TRBJ1-6 and V is TRBV28; the D gene is possibly TRBD1 (5 bases). The CDR3 spans 15 residues. CDR1 MDHEN and CDR2 SYDVKM come from the germline V gene. V lost 6 bases, J lost 8 bases, and 17 bases lay in between. The CDR3 region has the DNA TGTGCCAGCAGGTCTTGGGGGGAGGGCGATTCACCCCTCCACTTT. Encoded protein: CASRSWGEGDSPLHF.

This clonotype has just a few counts. The V gene is TRBV29-1, the J gene TRBJ1-1; D might be TRBD1 (6 bases). Trimming removed 7 bases at V and 1 base at J, with 7 bases between. The CDR3 consists of 11 residues. Germline CDR1 and CDR2: SQVTM and ANQGSEA. Written as DNA, the CDR3 is TGCAGCGGGACAGAGAACACTGAAGCTTTCTTT. Its protein product is CSGTENTEAFF.

This clonotype came up a few times. The chain uses TRBV7-2 and TRBJ2-3; 8 nucleotides line up with TRBD2. Germline lookup yields CDR1 SGHTA and CDR2 FQGNSA. V was clipped by 5 bases and J by 1 base; unmatched bases: 5. The CDR3 extends over 15 amino acids. CDR3 coding DNA: TGTGCCAGCAGCATACAGCGGGGGCGCACAGATACGCAGTATTTT. As protein: CASSIQRGRTDTQYF.

In its sample, this clonotype was seen a few times. The V and J genes are TRBV14 and TRBJ2-1, with TRBD2 matching over 8 bases. J was trimmed by 5 bases and V by 1 base; bases with no gene match: 10. CDR3 length equals 17 residues. Germline loops: CDR1 SGHDN, CDR2 FVKESK. In DNA, the CDR3 is TGTGCCAGCAGCCAAGTAGGTAGGACTAGCCGTGACAATGAGCAGTTCTTC. Protein product: CASSQVGRTSRDNEQFF.

The table lists this clonotype with many counts. This sequence joins TRBV12-3 or TRBV12-4 and TRBJ2-1, with 10 bases lining up with TRBD1. The V and J ends lost 1 base and 5 bases, in that order; junction bases with no gene match: 2. This CDR3 spans 15 amino acids. CDR3 nucleotide sequence: TGTGCCAGCAGTTTAGGGACAGGGGGGCACAATGAGCAGTTCTTC. Encoded protein: CASSLGTGGHNEQFF.

The rearrangement links TRBV5-8 to TRBJ1-2; tentatively, D is TRBD1 (5 bases). The length of the CDR3 is 13 residues. CDR1 is SGHTS, CDR2 YDEGEE, per germline. V lost 0 bases and J 8 bases, leaving 11 bases between the germline ends. CDR3 amino acids: CASSLAGRDGYTF. As DNA, the CDR3 is TGTGCCAGCAGCTTGGCAGGGCGAGACGGCTACACCTTC. Using reference TRBV5-8 and TRBJ1-2 for the parts outside the CDR3, the full variable domain is EAGVTQSPTHLIKTRGQQATLRCSPISGHTSVYWYQQALGLGLQFLLWYDEGEERNRGNFPPRFSGRQFPNYSSELNVNALELEDSALYLCASSLAGRDGYTFGSGTRLTVV.

The V gene is TRBV12-3 or TRBV12-4, the J gene TRBJ1-1, with D tentatively TRBD1 (6 bases). Deletions cut 6 bases from V and 2 bases from J, with 13 bases between. The CDR3 is made up of 14 amino acids. CDR3 sequence reads: CASRRGQTNTEAFF. The CDR3 DNA sequence: TGTGCCAGCAGACGAGGACAGACAAACACTGAAGCTTTCTTT.

The chain is built from TRBV6-6 and TRBJ2-2; the match to TRBD2 covers 10 bases. Germline trimming cut 7 bases from V and 0 bases from J; bases unmatched to any gene: 5. From germline, CDR1 is MNHNY and CDR2 SVGAGI (reference sequence). The CDR3 covers 16 residues. CDR3 in amino acids: CASKDTSGANTGELFF. The CDR3 DNA reads as TGTGCCAGCAAGGATACTAGCGGGGCGAACACCGGGGAGCTGTTTTTT.

This clonotype was seen at least ten times. This chain connects TRBV3-1 to TRBJ2-6; D gene unclear. This CDR3 has 13 residues. V was shortened by 4 bases and J by 2 bases, with 3 bases between the two germline ends. CDR1 is LGHDT and CDR2 is YNNKEL in the germline V gene (reference sequence). In DNA, the CDR3 is TGTGCCAGCAGCCGTACTGGGGCCAACGTCCTGACTTTC. It yields the protein CASSRTGANVLTF.